This TCR beta chain came from a study of molecular identifiers for immune sequencing clone quantification (dated by TCRdb to the late 2010s). Regarding the research as a whole: For a replicate experiment, the RNA from either about 20,000 or 100,000 naive CD8 T cells was divided into five aliquots, and four of those aliquots went on to sequencing. This methods study used CD8 T cells to benchmark TCR RNA copy counting and molecular-identifier clustering-based TCR repertoire sequencing (MIDCIRS).

A note on this clonotype: There is no known antigen for this receptor. Base qualities are not provided; no much larger clone lies one nucleotide away.

Library prep was done by PCR. Sequenced on a NextSeq 500. Bulk TCR libraries were generated as previously described, with the TCR primers listed in Table S5 used. Purification of total RNA was performed with the Qiagen AllPrep DNA/RNA kit. Reads from multiple sequencing runs of the same library were pooled before analysis. The study's own analysis went as follows. Reads were retained only if the reads had an exact TCR constant sequence, and the retained reads were trimmed to 150 nt and grouped according to their 12-nt molecular barcodes. Reads in each barcode group were sub-clustered using a 15% Levenshtein threshold, and a quality-weighted consensus sequence was built for each RNA molecule. Non-functional sequences were excluded, and lower-count sequences lying one edit away from another sequence were also excluded. Barcode sub-clusters with fewer than 20% of the maximum read count were removed, based on fitting two negative binomial distributions. TCRdb trimmed public reads at Q25 via fastp, called clones via MiXCR and kept in-frame beta chains. Each CDR3 protein gets just one entry, which takes the most common genes and DNA from the rows behind it. The V and J calls were not made by the authors but by TCRdb's processing. For this sample there are about 630,000 distinct CDR3 sequences; about 25% appear just once. 0.78% of the sample is taken by the ten largest.

Compared with germline, V lacks 5 bases and J lacks 0 bases; bases without a gene match: 1. CDR1 LGHDT and CDR2 YNNKEL are derived from the germline V gene (reference sequence). The CDR3 sequence holds 14 residues, the cysteine and phenylalanine included. The kept DNA is CDR3 alone, 42 bases in frame from the first base. Here is what the overall study found, with its caveats: Highly expanded clone sizes could be underestimated because identical TCR molecules may share a barcode. Modeling indicated approximately 3.1 TCR RNA copies recovered per cell, compared with around 11 by digital PCR, which implies a capture efficiency of approximately 29%. In CMV-specific effector cells, over 99% of molecules were held by clones above 20 RNA copies, whereas under 1% of molecules were held by such clones in naive cells. A single cell's worth of spiked-in Jurkat TCR RNA was reported detectable even among 850,000 to 1,000,000 naive CD8 T cells. Spiked-in Jurkat TCR RNA (10 copies' worth), which is not part of the donor repertoire, was contained in the naive libraries. When barcode sub-clustering was not used, chimeric consensus sequences inflated TCR diversity, with chimeras reaching as high as 47%.

Libraries of naive CD8 T cells were generated from around 20,000 to 990,000 sorted cells, with 10%, 30% or 50% of the purified RNA used. Naive CD8 T cells, defined as CD8+CD4-CCR7+CD45RA+, were FACS-sorted into RLT Plus buffer on a BD FACSAria II. Ten to eleven TCR copies' worth of Jurkat RNA were spiked into roughly 17,000-1,100,000 naive CD8 T cell samples to test detection sensitivity. CD8 T cells were enriched with RosetteSep CD8+ T Cell Enrichment Cocktail and Ficoll-Paque, followed by ACK red cell lysis. Sequenced material: naive CD8+ T cells from blood, with Jurkat cell RNA spiked in. The cell subset or site label corresponds to: FACS-sorted CD8+CD4-CCR7+CD45RA+ naive T cells. This receptor was obtained from a human donor in good health. Some libraries in this study had Jurkat cell RNA spiked in. The V gene is TRBV3-1 and the J gene is TRBJ2-7, and 10 junctional nucleotides match TRBD1. CDR3 region: CASSRQGASYEQYF. The DNA sequence reads TGTGCCAGCAGCAGACAGGGGGCCTCCTACGAGCAGTACTTC.